These 2 T cell receptor beta chains were sequenced from one sample in a study of T cells after yellow fever vaccination. In TCRdb, the 5' RACE reads were re-called with MiXCR into one record per CDR3 protein. The table records about 360,000 distinct CDR3 sequences, roughly 6.1% of them present only once. The sequencing used PBMCs, collected 5 days after the yellow fever booster vaccination. These receptor sequences come from a man aged 30-40 years who received the YFV17D yellow fever vaccine.

The table lists this clonotype with a few counts. The chain recombines TRBV4-1 with TRBJ2-7, with TRBD1 as a possible D gene (6 bases). The germline CDR1 and CDR2 sequences are MGHRA and YSYEKL. The CDR3 consists of 14 residues. V lost 0 bases, J lost 9 bases, and 15 bases lay in between. CDR3 region: CASSQEPGTWGQYF. The CDR3 nucleotides read TGCGCCAGCAGCCAAGAGCCAGGGACATGGGGGCAGTACTTC.

This clonotype was picked up a small number of times. The chain combines TRBV24-1 with TRBJ2-7, with 10 bases that match TRBD2. The germline V gene encodes CDR1 KGHDR and CDR2 SFDVKD. V lost 3 bases to trimming and J lost 2 bases; unmatched junction nucleotides: 6. This CDR3 is built from 16 residues. The CDR3 DNA sequence: TGTGCCACCAGTGATCTTAGCGGGAGGCTTACCTACGAGCAGTACTTC. Its translation is CATSDLSGRLTYEQYF.